This TCR beta chain was profiled in a study of Graves' ophthalmopathy and Graves' hyperthyroidism. The CDR3 loop spans 14 amino acids. V lost 10 bases and J lost 8; bases outside the gene matches: 8. Looked up from germline, CDR1 is MNHEY and CDR2 is SVGEGT. There are many counts of this clonotype. Amplified material comprised TCR beta CDR3 regions derived from RNA transcripts. RT-PCR with HTBI primers came first, then second-round multiplex PCR. MiXCR, applied by TCRdb to the multiplex PCR reads, yields one record per CDR3 protein. Among 350,000 to 400,000 distinct CDR3 sequences, 18% were seen once, and the ten largest hold about 1.4%.

This clonotype originated in a young woman with Graves' ophthalmopathy. The chain couples TRBV6-2 or TRBV6-3 to TRBJ2-2; 12 bases agree with TRBD2. Sequences were obtained from peripheral blood. The CDR3 bases are TGTGCCACCCAGACTAGCGGGGGCTCAGGGGAGCTGTTTTTT. Its protein product is CATQTSGGSGELFF.